This T cell receptor (beta chain) was obtained from a study of identical twins. This clonotype was seen only a few times. TCRdb ran MiXCR on the 5' RACE reads and lists one entry per CDR3 protein. The repertoire includes hundreds of thousands of distinct CDR3 sequences, over 15% of them detected once, and about an eighth sits in the top ten. Trimming removed 0 bases at V and 1 base at J, with 10 bases between. This CDR3 spans 15 amino acids. The germline V gene has CDR1 SGHRS and CDR2 YFSETQ. The same sample was also used in a study of T cells expressing NK-cell markers.

The genes are TRBV5-1 and TRBJ2-5; D unclear. This TCR came from a young woman in good health. The sequenced material came from PBMCs. The CDR3 protein is CASSLADAPQETQYF. DNA for the CDR3: TGCGCCAGCAGCTTGGCAGACGCCCCCCAAGAGACCCAGTACTTC. The whole variable domain, filled in from reference TRBV5-1 and TRBJ2-5, reads KAGVTQTPRYLIKTRGQQVTLSCSPISGHRSVSWYQQTPGQGLQFLFEYFSETQRNKGNFPGRFSGRQFSNSRSEMNVSTLELGDSALYLCASSLADAPQETQYFGPGTRLLVL.